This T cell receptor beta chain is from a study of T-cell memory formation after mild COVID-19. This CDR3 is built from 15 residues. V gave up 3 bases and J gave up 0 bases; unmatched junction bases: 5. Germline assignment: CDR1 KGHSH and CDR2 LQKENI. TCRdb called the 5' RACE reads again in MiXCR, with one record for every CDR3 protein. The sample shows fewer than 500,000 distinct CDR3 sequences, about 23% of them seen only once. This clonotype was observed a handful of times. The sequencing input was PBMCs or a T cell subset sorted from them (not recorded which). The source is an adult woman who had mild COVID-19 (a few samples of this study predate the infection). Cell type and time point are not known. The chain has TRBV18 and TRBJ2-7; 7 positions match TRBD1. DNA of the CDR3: TGTGCCAGCTCACCTAGGGACAGATCCTCCTACGAGCAGTACTTC. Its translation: CASSPRDRSSYEQYF.